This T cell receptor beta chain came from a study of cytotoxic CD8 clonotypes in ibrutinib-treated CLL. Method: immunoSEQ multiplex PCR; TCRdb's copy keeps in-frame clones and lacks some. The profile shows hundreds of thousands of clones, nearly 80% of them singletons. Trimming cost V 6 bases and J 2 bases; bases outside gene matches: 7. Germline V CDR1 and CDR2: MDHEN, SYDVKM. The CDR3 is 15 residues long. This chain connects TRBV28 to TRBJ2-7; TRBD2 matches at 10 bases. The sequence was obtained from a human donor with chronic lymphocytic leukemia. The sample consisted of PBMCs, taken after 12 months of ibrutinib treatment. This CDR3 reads CASSPPGTSAYEQYF. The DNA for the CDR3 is TGTGCCAGCAGCCCACCCGGGACTAGCGCCTACGAGCAGTACTTC.